The following is a T cell receptor beta chain sequence with its context. Relative to the germline gene, one junction end is altered; a read error may explain this. Germline V gene lookup returns CDR1 MNHEY and CDR2 SVGAGI. The CDR3 runs to 14 residues. This entry comes from a study of tumor-infiltrating lymphocytes in primary liver carcinoma. Researchers generated TCR beta cDNA from about 500 ng of total RNA, relying on a constant-region primer. Construction of TCR beta libraries relied on three successive nested multiplex PCR rounds employing slightly modified ARM-PCR. The first two PCR rounds used TRBV1-TRBV30 primers with a Cbeta primer, 10 cycles each. TCRdb ran MiXCR on the multiplex PCR reads and lists one entry per CDR3 protein. The data show roughly 91,000 distinct CDR3 sequences, with 55% to 75% seen just once and 9.5% to 10% held by the top ten. Joint extraction of RNA and DNA used roughly 20-32 mg of bulk tissue that was unsorted.

The V gene is TRBV6-5, the J gene TRBJ1-2; a possible D gene is TRBD1 (5 bases). The TCR comes from a woman aged 55-70 years with primary liver carcinoma and hepatitis B virus infection. The specimen sequenced was liver tumor tissue from sampling region 5. Subset in this sample: tumor region T5, tumor centre. This chain's CDR3 is CASSMQGPQYDYTF. The CDR3 coding sequence is TGTGCCAGCAGTATGCAGGGACCTCAATATGACTACACCTTC.